This T cell receptor beta chain derives from a study of yellow fever vaccine responses in identical twins. TCRdb reprocessed the RT-PCR reads via MiXCR and lists one record per CDR3 protein. The data show roughly 2,000 distinct CDR3 sequences, approximately 87% seen once. This clonotype has more than one count but fewer than ten. The antigen is not known. CDR1 is SGHRS and CDR2 is YFSETQ in the germline V gene. V lost 5 bases and J lost 8; bases outside the gene matches: 10. There are 17 residues in the CDR3. Study-level findings and limits: The T cell response to vaccination in identical twins was reportedly partly convergent and partly personalized.

The specimen was T cells from blood (PBMCs), unsorted or a sorted subset (not recorded which), collected before or after yellow fever vaccination (not recorded which). This sequence joins TRBV5-1 and TRBJ2-1, with 16 bases identical to TRBD2. The receptor was derived from a woman aged 18-30 years who received the yellow fever vaccine. This CDR3 reads CASRVGLAGGPVDEQFF. The DNA of the CDR3 is TGCGCCAGCAGGGTGGGACTAGCGGGAGGGCCTGTAGATGAGCAGTTCTTC.